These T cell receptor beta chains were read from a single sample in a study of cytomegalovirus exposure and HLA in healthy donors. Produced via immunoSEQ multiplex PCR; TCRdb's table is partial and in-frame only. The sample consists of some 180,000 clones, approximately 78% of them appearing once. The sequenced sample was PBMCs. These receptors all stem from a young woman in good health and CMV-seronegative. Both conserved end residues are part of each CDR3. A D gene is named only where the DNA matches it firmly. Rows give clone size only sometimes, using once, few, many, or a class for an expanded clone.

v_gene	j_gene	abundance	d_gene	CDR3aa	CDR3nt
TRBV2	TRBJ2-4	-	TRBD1	CASKGAQVLAKNIQYF	TGTGCCAGCAAGGGGGCACAGGTCCTAGCCAAAAACATTCAGTACTTC
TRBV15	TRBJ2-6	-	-	CATSRGLPGETSGANVLTF	TGTGCCACCAGCAGAGGTCTACCCGGAGAAACTTCTGGGGCCAACGTCCTGACTTTC
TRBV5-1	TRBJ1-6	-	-	CASSRESSYNSPLHF	TGCGCCAGCAGTAGGGAGAGCTCCTATAATTCACCCCTCCACTTT
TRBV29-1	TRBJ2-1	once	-	CSVGVGVYNEQFF	TGCAGCGTTGGGGTCGGGGTTTACAATGAGCAGTTCTTC
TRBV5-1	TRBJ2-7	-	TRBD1	CASSLGTGGVVFYEQYF	TGCGCCAGCAGCCTAGGGACAGGGGGAGTCGTCTTCTACGAGCAGTACTTC
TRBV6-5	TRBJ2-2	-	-	CASRREGVITGELFF	TGTGCCAGCAGAAGAGAGGGGGTGATCACCGGGGAGCTGTTTTTT
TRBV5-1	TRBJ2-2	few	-	CASTPTNTGELFF	TGCGCCAGCACCCCCACTAACACCGGGGAGCTGTTTTTT
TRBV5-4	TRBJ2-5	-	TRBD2	CASSLSAGAETQYF	TGTGCCAGCAGCTTGTCTGCGGGAGCAGAGACCCAGTACTTC
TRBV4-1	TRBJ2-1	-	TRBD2	CASSHRGGGRANEQFF	TGCGCCAGCAGCCATCGGGGGGGCGGGAGGGCAAATGAGCAGTTCTTC
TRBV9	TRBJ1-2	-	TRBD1	CASSLDPGQGAAYTF	TGTGCCAGCAGCTTGGACCCGGGACAGGGGGCGGCCTACACCTTC
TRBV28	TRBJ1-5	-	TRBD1	CASTTDRAFSQPQHF	TGTGCCAGCACCACCGACAGGGCTTTCAGTCAGCCCCAGCATTTT
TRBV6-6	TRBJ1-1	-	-	CASSFYEGPTEAFF	TGTGCCAGCAGTTTCTATGAGGGCCCCACTGAAGCTTTCTTT
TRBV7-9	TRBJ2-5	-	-	CASSPAERGGETQYF	TGTGCCAGCAGCCCCGCGGAGCGTGGAGGAGAGACCCAGTACTTC
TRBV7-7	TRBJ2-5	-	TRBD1	CASSPTGGAETQYF	TGTGCCAGCAGCCCGACAGGGGGCGCAGAGACCCAGTACTTC
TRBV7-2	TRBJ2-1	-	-	CASPITGSPTNEQFF	TGTGCCAGCCCCATCACAGGGTCTCCGACCAATGAGCAGTTCTTC
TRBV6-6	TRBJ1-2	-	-	CASRIGTRYGYTF	TGTGCCAGCAGGATCGGGACTCGATATGGCTACACCTTC
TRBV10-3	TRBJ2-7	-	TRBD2	CAISESKAGGAYEQYF	TGTGCCATCAGTGAGTCTAAGGCGGGAGGAGCCTACGAGCAGTACTTC
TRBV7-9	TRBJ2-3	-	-	CASSLGTGRVFGSTDTQYF	TGTGCCAGCAGCTTAGGGACAGGGAGGGTTTTCGGCAGCACAGATACGCAGTATTTT
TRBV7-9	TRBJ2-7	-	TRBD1	CASSSMYGTGGFHEQYF	TGTGCCAGCAGCTCGATGTACGGGACAGGGGGGTTCCACGAGCAGTACTTC
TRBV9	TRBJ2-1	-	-	CASSVGGLGYNEQFF	TGTGCCAGCAGCGTAGGGGGCCTCGGGTACAATGAGCAGTTCTTC
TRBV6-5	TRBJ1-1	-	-	CASSTPGGGNTEAFF	TGTGCCAGCAGTACCCCAGGCGGGGGGAACACTGAAGCTTTCTTT
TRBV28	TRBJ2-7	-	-	CASSSLGQGGSEQYF	TGTGCCAGCAGTTCGTTAGGGCAGGGCGGTAGCGAGCAGTACTTC
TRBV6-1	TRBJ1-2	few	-	CASSSRQGGDYGYTF	TGTGCCAGCTCCTCACGGCAGGGAGGGGACTATGGCTACACCTTC
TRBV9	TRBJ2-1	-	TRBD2	CASSPGTSLNEQFF	TGTGCCAGCAGCCCGGGGACTAGCCTCAATGAGCAGTTCTTC
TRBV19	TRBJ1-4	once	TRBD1	CASSPGQDNEKLFF	TGTGCCAGTAGCCCGGGACAGGACAATGAAAAACTGTTTTTT
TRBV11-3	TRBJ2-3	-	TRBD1	CASSFTGAGTDTQYF	TGTGCCAGCAGCTTTACAGGGGCCGGCACAGATACGCAGTATTTT
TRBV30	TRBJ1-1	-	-	CAWRRRGSMNTEAFF	TGTGCCTGGAGGAGGAGGGGATCCATGAACACTGAAGCTTTCTTT
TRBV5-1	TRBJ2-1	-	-	CASSLTSQTEQFF	TGCGCCAGCAGCTTGACTAGCCAGACTGAGCAGTTCTTC
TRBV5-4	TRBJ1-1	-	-	CASSIPTGPNTEAFF	TGTGCCAGCAGCATACCGACAGGCCCGAACACTGAAGCTTTCTTT
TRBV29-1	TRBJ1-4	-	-	CSASGASEKLFF	TGCAGCGCCTCAGGGGCCTCGGAAAAACTGTTTTTT
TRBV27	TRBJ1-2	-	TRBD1	CASSRRGQGYTF	TGTGCCAGCAGTCGCAGGGGGCAAGGCTACACCTTC
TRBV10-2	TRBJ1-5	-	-	CASSERDTLSQPQHF	TGCGCCAGCAGTGAACGGGACACCCTAAGCCAGCCCCAGCATTTT
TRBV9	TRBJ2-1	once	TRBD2	CASSGGLAGGTSSYNEQFF	TGTGCCAGCAGCGGGGGACTAGCGGGAGGTACGAGCTCCTACAATGAGCAGTTCTTC
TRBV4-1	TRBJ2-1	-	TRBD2	CASSQELGLAGGEQFF	TGCGCCAGCAGCCAAGAGTTGGGACTAGCGGGAGGGGAGCAGTTCTTC
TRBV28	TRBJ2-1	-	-	CASSNTTTSRLNNEQFF	TGTGCCAGCAGTAACACGACGACTTCGCGGTTAAACAATGAGCAGTTCTTC
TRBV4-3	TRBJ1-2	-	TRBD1	CASSRDRGLYGYTF	TGCGCCAGCAGCCGGGACAGGGGGCTTTATGGCTACACCTTC
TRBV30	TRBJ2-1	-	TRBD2	CAWRTLAGVSSEQFF	TGTGCCTGGAGAACACTAGCGGGAGTCAGTAGTGAGCAGTTCTTC